The rows below give T cell receptor beta chains drawn from one sample of a study of CXCR3-negative and CXCR3-positive naive CD8 T cells. TCRdb re-called the 5' RACE reads and gives one entry per CDR3 protein, without DNA. The sample has roughly 120,000 distinct CDR3 sequences. Material: naive CXCR3+ CD8+ T cells from blood. The receptors were sampled from a human donor in good health. Some clones in this sample may be carry-over from other donors' samples. Both conserved end residues are part of each CDR3.

V gene	J gene	CDR3 protein
TRBV25-1	TRBJ2-2	CASSLDGAYTGELFF
TRBV29-1	TRBJ1-2	CSVEARGTRRGYTF
TRBV4-1	TRBJ1-6	CASSQLGSPLHF
TRBV21-1	TRBJ2-6	CASSQGAGANVLTF
TRBV12-3/TRBV12-4	TRBJ2-1	CASSSSGIYNEQFF
TRBV6-5	TRBJ1-1	CASSWGTGPNTEAFF
TRBV25-1	TRBJ2-7	CASSHRVGEQYF
TRBV2	TRBJ1-1	CASSAGRSTEAFF
TRBV25-1	TRBJ2-7	CASNSGAAHEQYF
TRBV28	TRBJ2-1	CASSHPSGEIYNEQFF
TRBV6-2/TRBV6-3	TRBJ2-1	CASSSSGGSGYNEQFF
TRBV6-6	TRBJ1-1	CASSYSRGAMNTEAFF
TRBV29-1	TRBJ2-1	CSVEWAAKKRNEQFF
TRBV10-3	TRBJ2-1	CAISDGGHSYNEQFF
TRBV5-1	TRBJ2-1	CASSLGLAGPEQFF
TRBV27	TRBJ1-1	CASSFAGPNTEAFF
TRBV20-1	TRBJ1-1	CSARDKKREVEDGFFEAFF
TRBV5-1	TRBJ2-5	CASSFAIRGQETQYF
TRBV7-9	TRBJ2-1	CAGSLPDRGRESYNEQFF
TRBV6-2/TRBV6-3	TRBJ2-2	CASSWTGGSPNTGELFF
TRBV5-1	TRBJ2-1	CASSSSGGGNEQFF
TRBV15	TRBJ2-3	CATSLSRGGGPDTQYF
TRBV28	TRBJ1-2	CASSFDEGGYTF
TRBV24-1	TRBJ2-2	CATSEPGVITGELFF
TRBV7-9	TRBJ2-7	CASSPPPPEDEQYF
TRBV3-1	TRBJ2-1	CASSPRLTSGLYEQFF
TRBV20-1	TRBJ2-7	CSARPTGPLEQYF
TRBV5-1	TRBJ2-7	CASSLDRTYEQYF
TRBV5-6	TRBJ2-7	CASSLAGLADMIRYEQYF
TRBV7-2	TRBJ1-5	CASSLGQGLNQPQHF
TRBV4-2	TRBJ1-6	CASSQGSSSPLHF
TRBV5-1	TRBJ2-7	CASSLENPYEQYF
TRBV9	TRBJ1-2	CASSAGTGDFYGYTF